This T cell receptor (beta chain) was recovered during a study of CD8 T cells in ankylosing spondylitis. One entry per CDR3 protein results from TCRdb running MiXCR on the 5' RACE reads. Of 100,000 to 150,000 distinct CDR3 sequences listed, around 7% are singletons. The V gene end was trimmed by 6 bases and the J gene end by 3 bases; junction bases not matched to a gene: 6. Germline CDR1 reads DFQATT; CDR2 reads SNEGSKA (reference sequence). The length of the CDR3 is 14 residues. There are many counts of this clonotype. This receptor was taken from a male donor with ankylosing spondylitis or in good health (not recorded which). V and J are TRBV20-1 and TRBJ2-1, with TRBD2 matching over 9 bases. Specimen: blood, either unsorted or a sorted T cell fraction (not recorded which). The CDR3, as DNA: TGCAGTGCGTATCTAGCGGGAAGCTACAATGAGCAGTTCTTC. This encodes CSAYLAGSYNEQFF.